This is a list of T cell receptor beta chains from one sample in a study of response to subunit inactivated influenza vaccine. TCRdb redid the calling of the RT-PCR reads with MiXCR, one entry per CDR3 protein. The sample includes under 550,000 distinct CDR3 sequences, approximately 6.9% of them seen just once. The sequencing used PBMCs from blood, collected about 24 months after vaccination. These receptors originate from a man aged 50-75 years who received an inactivated influenza vaccine. The CDR3 runs from the conserved cysteine through the conserved F or W. A D gene is named only where the DNA matches it firmly. The size field is filled for only some rows; it gives once, few, many or a size class.

v_gene	abundance	j_gene	d_gene	CDR3aa	CDR3nt
TRBV12-3/TRBV12-4	many	TRBJ1-4	TRBD1	CASSLAGTGSEKLFF	TGTGCCAGCAGTTTGGCCGGGACAGGAAGCGAAAAACTGTTTTTT
TRBV20-1	-	TRBJ2-7	-	CSASPGARGNEQYF	TGCAGTGCTAGTCCCGGGGCCAGGGGAAACGAGCAGTACTTC
TRBV7-9	many	TRBJ2-3	-	CASSADRTSTDTQYF	TGTGCCAGCAGCGCCGACAGAACTAGCACAGATACGCAGTATTTT
TRBV10-2	many	TRBJ2-7	-	CASSVHGGAVYEQYF	TGCGCCAGCAGTGTGCACGGGGGAGCGGTCTACGAGCAGTACTTC
TRBV7-9	few	TRBJ2-3	TRBD2	CASSLAGTSGRQDTQYF	TGTGCCAGCAGCTTAGCGGGGACTAGCGGGAGGCAAGATACGCAGTATTTT
TRBV28	many	TRBJ2-1	-	CASTTGTSAREQFF	TGTGCCAGCACAACTGGGACATCCGCGCGTGAGCAGTTCTTC
TRBV12-3/TRBV12-4	-	TRBJ2-1	-	CASSFANSYNEQFF	TGTGCCAGCAGTTTTGCGAACAGCTACAATGAGCAGTTCTTC
TRBV7-2	few	TRBJ2-1	-	CASSLRGATYNEQFF	TGTGCCAGCAGCTTAAGGGGCGCAACCTACAATGAGCAGTTCTTC
TRBV5-5	-	TRBJ2-7	-	CASSKEGLWRGEQYF	TGTGCCAGCAGCAAGGAGGGGCTATGGCGGGGCGAGCAGTACTTC
TRBV4-3	few	TRBJ1-1	TRBD1	CASSQKTGGAALNTEAFF	TGCGCCAGCAGCCAGAAAACAGGGGGCGCGGCATTGAACACTGAAGCTTTCTTT
TRBV11-2	-	TRBJ2-7	-	CASSFDSVYEQYF	TGTGCCAGCAGCTTTGACAGTGTCTACGAGCAGTACTTC
TRBV10-3	-	TRBJ2-1	TRBD2	CAIRVGTNNEQFF	TGTGCCATCAGGGTTGGGACTAACAATGAGCAGTTCTTC
TRBV6-2/TRBV6-3	many	TRBJ2-7	TRBD2	CASSGPGLAVHEQYF	TGTGCCAGCAGTGGTCCGGGACTAGCGGTTCACGAGCAGTACTTC
TRBV5-1	many	TRBJ2-5	-	CASSLGGAPQETQYF	TGCGCCAGCAGCTTGGGAGGGGCTCCTCAAGAGACCCAGTACTTC
TRBV5-5	-	TRBJ2-4	TRBD1	CASSLSGGMKNIQYF	TGTGCCAGCAGCTTGTCAGGGGGCATGAAAAACATTCAGTACTTC
TRBV13	-	TRBJ2-3	TRBD2	CASSPLPRTSVRNTDTQYF	TGTGCCAGCAGCCCCCTCCCGAGGACTAGCGTGAGGAACACAGATACGCAGTATTTT